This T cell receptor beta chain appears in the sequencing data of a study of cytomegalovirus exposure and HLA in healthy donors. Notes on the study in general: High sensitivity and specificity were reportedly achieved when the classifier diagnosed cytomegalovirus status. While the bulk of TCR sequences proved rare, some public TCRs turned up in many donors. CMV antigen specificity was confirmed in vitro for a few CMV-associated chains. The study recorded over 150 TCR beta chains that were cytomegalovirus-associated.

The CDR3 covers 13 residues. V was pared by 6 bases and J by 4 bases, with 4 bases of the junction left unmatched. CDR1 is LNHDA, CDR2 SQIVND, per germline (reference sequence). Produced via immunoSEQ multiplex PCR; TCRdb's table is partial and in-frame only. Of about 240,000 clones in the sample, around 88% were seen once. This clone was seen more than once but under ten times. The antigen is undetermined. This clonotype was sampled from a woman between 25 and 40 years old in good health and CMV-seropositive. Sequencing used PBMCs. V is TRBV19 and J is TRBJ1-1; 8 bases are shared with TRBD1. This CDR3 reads CASRETGVTEAFF. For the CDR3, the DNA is TGTGCCAGTAGGGAGACAGGGGTCACTGAAGCTTTCTTT.